This record concerns one TCR beta chain sequence. The antigen is unknown. This record belongs to a study of response to subunit inactivated influenza vaccine. Germline CDR1 and CDR2: LGHDT and YNNKEL (reference sequence). J was trimmed by 6 bases and V by 4 bases; bases with no gene match: 1. This CDR3 region has 15 residues. Study-wide results and limits: Only a handful of new T cells, the authors suggested, are recruited with each seasonal influenza vaccination.

From the RT-PCR reads, TCRdb called clonotypes with MiXCR, one entry per CDR3 protein. This sample has 540,000 or so distinct CDR3 sequences, with 10% to 15% found just once. Sequenced material: PBMCs from blood, taken about 40 days after vaccination. This sequence was found in a man over 45 who received an inactivated influenza vaccine. The chain recombines TRBV3-1 with TRBJ2-2; 14 nucleotides line up with TRBD2. CDR3 bases: TGTGCCAGCAGCCCGGGACTAGCGGGGGCCGGGGAGCTGTTTTTT. It codes for CASSPGLAGAGELFF.